Following are 13 T cell receptor beta chains from one sample sequenced in a study of blood T cell repertoires in COVID-19. The protocol was immunoSEQ multiplex PCR, while the TCRdb copy is restricted to in-frame clones and leaves out a portion. Found here are 25,000 to 30,000 clones, 90% of them singletons; the top ten hold more than 1.5%. The material sequenced was peripheral blood. All receptors come from an older woman with active COVID-19.

The table lists this clone with a few counts. The chain is built from TRBV3-1 (or the pseudogene TRBV3-2) and TRBJ1-5, with 8 bases fitting TRBD1. The CDR3 is 14 amino acids. Looked up from germline, CDR1 is LGHDT and CDR2 is YNNKEL (reference sequence). Trimming at V came to 7 bases and at J to 6 bases, leaving 8 bases not matched to a gene. CDR3 in amino acids: CASTRTGPIQPQHF. DNA of the CDR3: TGTGCCAGCACGCGGACAGGGCCGATTCAGCCCCAGCATTTT.

The genes are TRBV7-8 and TRBJ1-3, with 7 bases lining up with TRBD1. Unmatched junction bases numbered 4, after V lost 5 bases and J lost 0 bases. The CDR3 consists of 15 residues. Germline V gives CDR1 SGHVS, CDR2 FQNEAQ. For the CDR3, the DNA is TGTGCCAGCAGCCGAGACAGGGTCTCTGGAAACACCATATATTTT. This encodes CASSRDRVSGNTIYF. The variable domain in full, with the rest retrieved from reference TRBV7-8 and TRBJ1-3, is GAGVSQSPRYKVAKRGQDVALRCDPISGHVSLFWYQQALGQGPEFLTYFQNEAQLDKSGLPSDRFFAERPEGSVSTLKIQRTQQEDSAVYLCASSRDRVSGNTIYFGEGSWLTVV.

The chain carries TRBV11-2 and TRBJ1-4, with D tentatively TRBD1 (6 bases). This CDR3 spans 14 amino acids. Trimming removed 4 bases from V and 8 bases from J, with 14 bases in between. Germline V gene lookup returns CDR1 SGHAT and CDR2 FQNNGV. The CDR3 region has the DNA TGTGCCAGCAGCTCCCTCGGGGGGCTGGAAAAACTGTTTTTT. Protein: CASSSLGGLEKLFF.

The CDR3 DNA follows: TGTGCCAGCAGTCTACAGGGAAAGTACTTC. Amino acids: CASSLQGKYF. This chain connects TRBV5-6 to TRBJ2-7; D possibly corresponds to TRBD1 (6 bases). Germline CDR1 reads SGHDT; CDR2 reads YYEEEE. The CDR3 sequence is 10 residues long. Trimming left V 5 bases short and J 11 bases short, with 11 bases between.

The chain is built from TRBV12-5 and TRBJ2-7, with 13 bases aligning to TRBD2. Germline trimming cut 7 bases from V and 3 bases from J; bases unmatched to any gene: 9. The CDR3 spans 16 residues. Looked up from germline, CDR1 is LGHNT and CDR2 is FRNRAP. The CDR3 here is CASVPGLAGEHYEQYF. Here the CDR3 DNA reads TGTGCTAGTGTTCCAGGACTAGCGGGAGAACACTACGAGCAGTACTTC.

The chain combines TRBV27 with TRBJ1-5; 9 bases map to TRBD1. Germline V gives CDR1 MNHEY, CDR2 SMNVEV (reference sequence). V dropped 6 bases and J dropped 4; count of bases not matched to a gene: 4. This CDR3 contains 14 residues. CDR3 region: CASRLQGANQPQHF. CDR3 DNA sequence: TGTGCCAGCAGACTACAGGGGGCGAATCAGCCCCAGCATTTT.

CDR3 sequence reads: CSVLRGTLHF. The CDR3 DNA is TGCAGTGTTCTCAGGGGAACCCTCCACTTT. V gene TRBV20-1 combines with J gene TRBJ1-6; D might be TRBD1 (6 bases). This CDR3 contains 10 residues. V lost 7 bases and J 14 bases, leaving 12 bases between the germline ends. CDR1 is DFQATT and CDR2 is SNEGSKA in the germline V gene (reference sequence).

This clone occurred once. The chain is built from TRBV4-1 and TRBJ2-2; D is uncertain. Germline assignment: CDR1 MGHRA and CDR2 YSYEKL. Trimming removed 2 bases at V and 7 bases at J, with 14 bases between. This CDR3 has 15 amino acids. CDR3 coding DNA: TGCGCCAGCAGCCAAAACCCCGCCGACAACGGGGAGCTGTTTTTT. Its translation: CASSQNPADNGELFF.

V gene TRBV9 combines with J gene TRBJ2-7; no definite D call. The germline V gene encodes CDR1 SGDLS and CDR2 YYNGEE. Trimming cost V 5 bases and J 0 bases, with 12 bases left between them. The length of the CDR3 is 14 residues. Written as DNA, the CDR3 is TGTGCCAGCAGTAGGCAGGTGGGCTCCTACGAGCAGTACTTC. Its protein product is CASSRQVGSYEQYF.

A single count supports this clone. The chain couples TRBV5-4 to TRBJ1-4, with D perhaps matching TRBD1 (6 bases). The CDR3 sequence is 15 residues long. Trimming left V 0 bases short and J 5 bases short, with 11 bases between. The germline V gene encodes CDR1 SGHNT and CDR2 YYREEE (reference sequence). CDR3 coding DNA: TGTGCCAGCAGCTTGGGCTGGACAGAAAATGAAAAACTGTTTTTT. Its translation: CASSLGWTENEKLFF.

This clone was recorded once. The chain is built from TRBV24-1 and TRBJ2-1; possible D gene TRBD2, 6 bases. Germline V gene sequence: CDR1 KGHDR, CDR2 SFDVKD. Trimming pared 4 bases from V and 7 bases from J, leaving 16 bases between. This CDR3 spans 15 amino acids. CDR3 in DNA: TGTGCCACCAGTGACCCACGGGGGTCTGGGAATGAGCAGTTCTTC. As protein: CATSDPRGSGNEQFF.

The gene calls are TRBV7-2 and TRBJ2-7; 8 bases fit TRBD1. The germline CDR1 and CDR2 sequences are SGHTA and FQGNSA. Trimming removed 2 bases from V and 0 bases from J; junction bases left unmatched: 3. The CDR3 is made up of 15 amino acids. CDR3 DNA sequence: TGTGCCAGCAGCTTAATTGGACAGGGCTCCTACGAGCAGTACTTC. It encodes CASSLIGQGSYEQYF.

The V call is TRBV7-2, the J call TRBJ2-7; D not certain. CDR3 length: 14 amino acids. Germline CDR1 is SGHTA and CDR2 is FQGNSA. Trimming removed 5 bases at V and 3 bases at J, with 14 bases between. The chain's CDR3 is CASSLRAAGYEQYF. The CDR3 DNA is TGTGCCAGCAGCCTCAGAGCTGCAGGCTACGAGCAGTACTTC.